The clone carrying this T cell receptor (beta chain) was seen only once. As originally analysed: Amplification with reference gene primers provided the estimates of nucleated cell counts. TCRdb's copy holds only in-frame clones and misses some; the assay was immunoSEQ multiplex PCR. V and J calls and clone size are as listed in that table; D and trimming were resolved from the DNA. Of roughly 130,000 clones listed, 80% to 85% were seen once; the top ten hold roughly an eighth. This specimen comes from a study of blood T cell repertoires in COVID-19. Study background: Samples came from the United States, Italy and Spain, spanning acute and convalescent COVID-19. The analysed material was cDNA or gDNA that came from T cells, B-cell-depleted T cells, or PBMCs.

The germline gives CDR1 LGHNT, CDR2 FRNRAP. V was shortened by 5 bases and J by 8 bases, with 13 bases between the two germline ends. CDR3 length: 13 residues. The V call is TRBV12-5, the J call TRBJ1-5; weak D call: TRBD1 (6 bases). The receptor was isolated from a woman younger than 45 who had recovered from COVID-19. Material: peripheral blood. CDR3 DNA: TGTGCTAGTGGTGTGGGACAATGGAAGCCCCAGCATTTT. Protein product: CASGVGQWKPQHF.